This T cell receptor beta chain was documented in a study of post-analysis software for immune sequencing data. The study's findings and limits: The study found TRBV5-6, TRBV5-1 and TRBV20-1 among five or six TRBV segments more frequent in patients than controls.

This CDR3 contains 15 residues. The trim removed 5 bases at V and 5 bases at J, leaving 8 bases unmatched. The germline gives CDR1 SGHRS, CDR2 YFSETQ. This clonotype was seen more than once but under ten times. Its cognate antigen is unknown. Prepared libraries of TCR beta cDNA carried unique molecular identifiers. Using its own MiXCR run on the PCR reads, TCRdb lists one record per CDR3 protein. The sample carries roughly 620,000 distinct CDR3 sequences, 44% recorded once. This receptor was taken from a girl aged 5-17 years with multiple sclerosis. The sample was blood. The chain employs TRBV5-1 and TRBJ1-1; 11 positions match TRBD1. The CDR3 region has the DNA TGCGCCAGCAGGGGGGACAGGGGGAGAGTTACTGAAGCTTTCTTT. This translates into CASRGDRGRVTEAFF.